The sequence of this T cell receptor beta chain was determined in a study of shared clonotypes between healthy human individuals. Notes on the study in general: With few donors, the genetic and exposure-history diversity represented was limited. Clonotype sharing levels among donors were expected to vary with sequencing depth.

Deep-level running was used for the assay. For each subset, genomic DNA was distributed in equal portions over several immunoSEQ plates. Assay: immunoSEQ multiplex PCR; the TCRdb copy retains only in-frame clones and omits some. The table includes some 320,000 clones, about nine tenths detected once. CDR1 is SEHNR and CDR2 is FQNEAQ in the germline V gene (reference sequence). J was trimmed by 3 bases and V by 3 bases; bases with no gene match: 2. The CDR3 totals 13 residues. To note about this clone: No antigen is known for it. The same CDR3 is also encoded by other DNA sequences in this sample.

The rearrangement uses TRBV7-9 and TRBJ2-7, with 7 nucleotides matching TRBD1. This clonotype was obtained from a man between 18 and 35 years old in good health. The specimen sequenced was memory CD8+ T cells sorted from blood. Subset given: CD45RO+ cells pooled with CCR7-negative TemRA cells. As DNA, the CDR3 is TGTGCCAGCAGCTTTGCAGGGGGCTACGAGCAGTACTTC. This sequence encodes CASSFAGGYEQYF.